This TCR beta chain is drawn from a study of blood T cell repertoires in COVID-19. Overall study context: Samples representing acute and convalescent COVID-19 were sourced from the United States, Italy and Spain. From T cells, B-cell-depleted T cells, or PBMCs came the material, which was cDNA or gDNA.

Source study methods: Quantification of nucleated cells was approximated via reference gene primer amplification. Assay used: immunoSEQ multiplex PCR; TCRdb lists only in-frame clones, some missing. V and J calls and clone size are given by that table; D and trimming were obtained from the DNA. The repertoire has approximately 220,000 clones, about four fifths of them found once; the top ten carry 2% to 3%. CDR1 and CDR2 from the germline V gene are SGDLS and YYNGEE. V trimming: 4 bases; J trimming: 0 bases; junction bases outside the gene matches: 5. The CDR3 has 15 amino acids. This clone occurred a few times.

J is TRBJ2-5 and V is TRBV9, with 8 bases fitting TRBD1. The specimen was peripheral blood. This sequence was found in a woman aged 40 to 50 with active or convalescent COVID-19. The chain's CDR3 is CASSSAGGYQETQYF. DNA for the CDR3: TGTGCCAGCAGCTCGGCAGGGGGCTACCAAGAGACCCAGTACTTC.